Listed here are 19 T cell receptor beta chains from one sample, sequenced in a study of T cell responses to AZD1222 COVID-19 vaccine. Clones were sequenced by immunoSEQ multiplex PCR, and TCRdb holds only the in-frame ones, with some missing. The sample yields about 120,000 clones, about 92% seen once. Source: peripheral blood, taken on day 0 of AZD1222 vaccination. The receptor source for this set is an adult in good health.

This chain links TRBV11-2 with TRBJ1-1; D is ambiguous. CDR1 and CDR2 (germline): SGHAT, FQNNGV. Trimming took 0 bases from V and 6 from J, leaving 11 bases between them. The length of the CDR3 is 14 residues. In DNA form, the CDR3 reads TGTGCCAGCAGCTTAGATCTTGGGAGCGCTGAAGCTTTCTTT. This codes for CASSLDLGSAEAFF.

The rearrangement links TRBV6-5 to TRBJ2-7; D uncertain. Trimming took 0 bases from V and 0 from J, leaving 3 bases between them. The CDR3 has 13 residues. Germline CDR1 reads MNHEY; CDR2 reads SVGAGI. The CDR3 sequence is CASSYSTSYEQYF. DNA of the CDR3: TGTGCCAGCAGTTACTCCACCTCCTACGAGCAGTACTTC.

V and J are TRBV11-2 and TRBJ1-5; possibly TRBD1 for D (6 bases). Trimming pared 1 base from V and 1 base from J, leaving 17 bases between. Per germline, CDR1 SGHAT and CDR2 FQNNGV. The CDR3 is 18 amino acids. CDR3 nucleotide sequence: TGTGCCAGCAGCTTAGCCCGGACTAAAACAGGGAGCAATCAGCCCCAGCATTTT. Amino acid sequence: CASSLARTKTGSNQPQHF.

This rearrangement joins TRBV9 to TRBJ1-1; no reliable D call. The CDR3 extends over 17 amino acids. The V gene's germline CDR1 is SGDLS and CDR2 YYNGEE. Trimming cost V 0 bases and J 0 bases, with 15 bases left between them. The CDR3 DNA follows: TGTGCCAGCAGCGTAGCTCTAGGGATGGGGATGAACACTGAAGCTTTCTTT. It encodes CASSVALGMGMNTEAFF. The full variable domain, completed using reference TRBV9 and TRBJ1-1, is DSGVTQTPKHLITATGQRVTLRCSPRSGDLSVYWYQQSLDQGLQFLIQYYNGEERAKGNILERFSAQQFPDLHSELNLSSLELGDSALYFCASSVALGMGMNTEAFFGQGTRLTVV.

This clone was seen a few times. V and J are TRBV23-1 and TRBJ1-5; TRBD1 might be the D (5 bases). TRBV23-1 is an open reading frame, and its role is uncertain. The CDR3 is 16 residues long. Trimming took 2 bases from V and 15 from J, leaving 26 bases between them. CDR3: CASSQIRTPKGDLSHF. The CDR3 DNA reads as TGCGCCAGCAGTCAAATCCGGACACCTAAAGGAGACTTATCGCATTTT.

The chain combines TRBV6-2 or TRBV6-3 with TRBJ2-5; TRBD1 agrees at 7 bases. The CDR3 extends over 16 amino acids. The germline V gene has CDR1 MNHEY and CDR2 SVGEGT. V lost 2 bases, J lost 5 bases, and 11 bases stayed unmatched. CDR3 residues: CASSYPRDSPRETQYF. The CDR3 DNA reads as TGTGCCAGCAGTTACCCCCGGGACAGCCCCCGGGAGACCCAGTACTTC.

This rearrangement joins TRBV11-2 to TRBJ2-7, with D unclear. V was cut by 3 bases and J by 6 bases, with 12 bases left in between. The CDR3 extends over 13 amino acids. CDR1 and CDR2 (germline): SGHAT, FQNNGV. The CDR3 spells CASSFLVFSEQYF. In DNA, the CDR3 is TGTGCCAGCAGCTTTTTAGTCTTCTCCGAGCAGTACTTC.

This clone has only one observation. The chain couples TRBV5-4 to TRBJ2-1, with 16 bases fitting TRBD2. This CDR3 is built from 16 residues. CDR1 and CDR2 (germline): SGHNT, YYREEE (reference sequence). Unmatched junction bases numbered 7, after V lost 4 bases and J lost 9 bases. The DNA for the CDR3 is TGTGCCAGCAGCCCGGGACTAGCGGGGGGGCGGGGTGAGCAGTTCTTC. Its protein product is CASSPGLAGGRGEQFF.

This clone was seen only a few times. The V and J genes are TRBV7-2 and TRBJ2-7; D may be TRBD1 (6 bases). The length of the CDR3 is 13 residues. Germline CDR1 and CDR2: SGHTA and FQGNSA. Trimming cost V 3 bases and J 5 bases, with 11 bases left between them. CDR3 sequence (DNA): TGTGCCAGCAGCTTTACAGGGAGCCACGAGCAGTACTTC. This encodes CASSFTGSHEQYF. Full variable domain (missing parts from reference TRBV7-2 and TRBJ2-7): GAGVSQSPSNKVTEKGKDVELRCDPISGHTALYWYRQSLGQGLEFLIYFQGNSAPDKSGLPSDRFSAERTGGSVSTLTIQRTQQEDSAVYLCASSFTGSHEQYFGPGTRLTVT.

The rearrangement uses TRBV23-1 and TRBJ1-1; the D is unclear. TRBV23-1 is sorted into the ORF group, with uncertain function. There are 14 residues in the CDR3. V was cut by 4 bases and J by 1 base, with 10 bases left in between. Written as DNA, the CDR3 is TGCGCCAGCAGTCCTACCCACCAGAACACTGAAGCTTTCTTT. This sequence encodes CASSPTHQNTEAFF.

As DNA, the CDR3 is TGTGCCAGCAGTACCGACAGGCGCCTTAACTATGGCTACACCTTC. As protein: CASSTDRRLNYGYTF. V and J are TRBV28 and TRBJ1-2; a possible D gene is TRBD1 (6 bases). Germline V gene sequence: CDR1 MDHEN, CDR2 SYDVKM. This CDR3 contains 15 residues. Trimming took off 5 bases at V and 1 base at J, with 14 bases between the two ends.

V usage is TRBV28 and J usage is TRBJ1-1, with 8 bases aligning to TRBD1. The V gene's germline CDR1 is MDHEN and CDR2 SYDVKM. Trimming at V came to 8 bases and at J to 4 bases, leaving 6 bases not matched to a gene. The CDR3 extends over 13 amino acids. The CDR3 coding sequence is TGTGCCAGCGAGGGACAGGCAGCCACTGAAGCTTTCTTT. As protein: CASEGQAATEAFF.

V gene TRBV3-1 (or the pseudogene TRBV3-2) combines with J gene TRBJ2-5; possibly TRBD1 or TRBD2 for D (5 bases each). V was clipped by 4 bases and J by 7 bases, with 7 bases between them. The germline CDR1 and CDR2 sequences are LGHDT and YNNKEL (reference sequence). The CDR3 is made up of 11 amino acids. The CDR3 region has the DNA TGTGCCAGCAGCCGTGGGGGGACCCAGTACTTC. It codes for CASSRGGTQYF.

The genes are TRBV29-1 and TRBJ1-4; 9 nucleotides align to TRBD1. The CDR3 runs to 16 residues. V gave up 1 base and J gave up 10 bases; unmatched junction bases: 13. CDR1 SQVTM and CDR2 ANQGSEA come from the germline V gene. The CDR3 DNA reads TGCAGCGTTGAAGGGCTCCGGGACAGGGATGTCGGAAAACTGTTTTTT. Translating it yields CSVEGLRDRDVGKLFF. Supplemented by reference TRBV29-1 and TRBJ1-4, the full variable domain reads SAVISQKPSRDICQRGTSLTIQCQVDSQVTMMFWYRQQPGQSLTLIATANQGSEATYESGFVIDKFPISRPNLTFSTLTVSNMSPEDSSIYLCSVEGLRDRDVGKLFFGSGTQLSVL.

The chain couples TRBV5-4 to TRBJ2-7; D assignment may be TRBD1 or TRBD2 (5 bases each). Trimming pared 4 bases from V and 4 bases from J, leaving 15 bases between. This CDR3 comprises 14 residues. Germline CDR1 SGHNT, CDR2 YYREEE (reference sequence). CDR3 DNA: TGTGCCAGCAGCCTGGGACCGGCTGAGTACGAGCAGTACTTC. Protein: CASSLGPAEYEQYF.

The genes are TRBV7-6 and TRBJ2-1, with D possibly TRBD2 on 6 matching bases. Trimming took 9 bases from V and 5 from J, leaving 11 bases between them. This CDR3 region has 12 residues. Germline loops: CDR1 SGHVS, CDR2 FNYEAQ. CDR3 loop: CASGGNNNEQFF. CDR3 bases: TGTGCCAGTGGCGGGAATAACAATGAGCAGTTCTTC.

The chain has TRBV5-1 and TRBJ2-6; 7 bases line up with TRBD1. The CDR3 is 18 residues long. The V gene end was trimmed by 3 bases and the J gene end by 2 bases; junction bases not matched to a gene: 11. The germline gives CDR1 SGHRS, CDR2 YFSETQ. CDR3 sequence (DNA): TGCGCCAGCAGCTCGCGACAGGGCGGTTTAACTGGGGCCAACGTCCTGACTTTC. It specifies CASSSRQGGLTGANVLTF.

The chain carries TRBV15 and TRBJ1-5; no firm D call. CDR1 is LNHNV, CDR2 YYDKDF, per germline (reference sequence). V was clipped by 4 bases and J by 7 bases, with 8 bases between them. This CDR3 has 12 amino acids. The CDR3 DNA reads TGTGCCACCAGCACATCCGGGCAGCCCCAGCATTTT. It codes for CATSTSGQPQHF.

The count of this clone is one. The CDR3 protein is CASSGGTGYGYTF. The CDR3, as DNA: TGTGCCAGCAGCGGAGGGACGGGGTATGGCTACACCTTC. This chain uses TRBV9 with TRBJ1-2, with a weak D call TRBD1 (5 bases). Trimming pared 3 bases from V and 5 bases from J, leaving 11 bases between. The CDR3 is made up of 13 amino acids. Germline loops: CDR1 SGDLS, CDR2 YYNGEE. The whole variable domain, filled in from reference TRBV9 and TRBJ1-2, reads DSGVTQTPKHLITATGQRVTLRCSPRSGDLSVYWYQQSLDQGLQFLIQYYNGEERAKGNILERFSAQQFPDLHSELNLSSLELGDSALYFCASSGGTGYGYTFGSGTRLTVV.